This T cell receptor (beta chain) appears in the sequencing data of a study of blood T cell repertoires in COVID-19. The protocol was immunoSEQ multiplex PCR, while the TCRdb copy is restricted to in-frame clones and leaves out a portion. The sample yields around 300,000 clones, roughly 89% seen once. The J segment lost 8 bases and the V segment lost 10 bases, leaving 16 bases of the junction unmatched. Germline lookup yields CDR1 MDHEN and CDR2 SYDVKM. The CDR3 sequence is 14 residues long. Sequencing was done on a sample of PBMCs or T cells enriched from blood (not recorded which). The V call is TRBV28, the J call TRBJ1-2; 7 bases match TRBD1. The sequence derives from a young woman who had recovered from COVID-19. CDR3 in amino acids: CATGAGGTSRGYTF. CDR3 DNA: TGTGCCACCGGAGCAGGGGGAACATCTCGGGGCTACACCTTC.